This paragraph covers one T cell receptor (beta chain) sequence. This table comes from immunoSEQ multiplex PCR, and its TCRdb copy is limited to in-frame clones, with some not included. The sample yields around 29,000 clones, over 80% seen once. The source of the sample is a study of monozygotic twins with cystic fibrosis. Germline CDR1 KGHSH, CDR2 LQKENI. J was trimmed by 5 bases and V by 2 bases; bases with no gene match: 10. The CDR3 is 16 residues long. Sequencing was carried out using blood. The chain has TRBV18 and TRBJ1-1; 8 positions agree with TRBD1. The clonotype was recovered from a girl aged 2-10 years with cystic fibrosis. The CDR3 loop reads CASSPDRGLGGTEAFF. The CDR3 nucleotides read TGTGCCAGCTCACCAGACAGGGGTCTAGGTGGAACTGAAGCTTTCTTT.